Shown below are 27 T cell receptor beta chains from a single sample sequenced in a study of technical replicates of blood from a few donors. The table came from immunoSEQ multiplex PCR; TCRdb's copy has only in-frame clones and leaves some out. The data hold just over 70,000 clones, with just under 95% observed a single time. Sequenced sample: T cells isolated from PBMCs. The receptors originated from a human donor in good health.

This chain uses TRBV19 with TRBJ2-5; D is unclear. V gave up 1 base and J gave up 2 bases, with 5 bases separating them. This CDR3 is 13 amino acids long. From germline, CDR1 is LNHDA and CDR2 SQIVND (reference sequence). The CDR3 DNA follows: TGTGCCAGTAGTATAGGAACACAAGAGACCCAGTACTTC. It encodes CASSIGTQETQYF.

The genes are TRBV6-5 and TRBJ2-7, with 7 bases that match TRBD1. Germline V gene data show CDR1 as MNHEY and CDR2 as SVGAGI. This CDR3 contains 15 residues. The trim removed 6 bases at V and 0 bases at J, leaving 8 bases unmatched. CDR3 amino acids: CASSPVWDSSYEQYF. The CDR3 DNA sequence: TGTGCCAGCAGCCCCGTTTGGGACAGCTCCTACGAGCAGTACTTC.

CDR3 in amino acids: CASSLLGTMNTEAFF. DNA of the CDR3: TGTGCCAGCAGCTTATTGGGGACTATGAACACTGAAGCTTTCTTT. This rearrangement joins TRBV7-9 to TRBJ1-1; D possibly corresponds to TRBD1 (5 bases). Germline CDR1 is SEHNR and CDR2 is FQNEAQ (reference sequence). The V and J ends lost 2 bases and 0 bases respectively, with 10 bases between them. This CDR3 is 15 amino acids long.

The CDR3 region has the DNA TGTGCCAGCAGCCAAATCGACAGAAAAAACATTCAGTACTTC. Residues: CASSQIDRKNIQYF. V gene TRBV7-2 combines with J gene TRBJ2-4; tentative D call: TRBD1 (5 bases). This CDR3 spans 14 amino acids. Germline loops: CDR1 SGHTA, CDR2 FQGNSA. The V gene lost 5 bases and the J gene lost 4 bases, with 12 bases spanning the gap.

The chain links TRBV2 to TRBJ2-1; 8 bases align to TRBD2. The J segment lost 9 bases and the V segment lost 2 bases, leaving 12 bases of the junction unmatched. Germline lookup yields CDR1 SNHLY and CDR2 FYNNEI. This CDR3 is 16 amino acids long. In DNA, the CDR3 is TGTGCCAGCAGTGAATTCCGGCTAGCGGGCAGGACTGAGCAGTTCTTC. This gives the protein CASSEFRLAGRTEQFF. Together with reference TRBV2 and TRBJ2-1, the CDR3 gives the full variable domain: EPEVTQTPSHQVTQMGQEVILRCVPISNHLYFYWYRQILGQKVEFLVSFYNNEISEKSEIFDDQFSVERPDGSNFTLKIRSTKLEDSAMYFCASSEFRLAGRTEQFFGPGTRLTVL.

V gene TRBV6-5 combines with J gene TRBJ1-2; a possible D gene is TRBD1 (6 bases). The length of the CDR3 is 15 residues. V was shortened by 6 bases and J by 6 bases, with 20 bases between the two germline ends. Germline V gene sequence: CDR1 MNHEY, CDR2 SVGAGI. CDR3 loop: CASRLTGNSANGYTF. CDR3 sequence (DNA): TGTGCCAGCAGACTCACAGGGAACTCCGCTAATGGCTACACCTTC.

This chain links TRBV7-3 with TRBJ2-7, with TRBD2 as a possible D gene (6 bases). Per germline, CDR1 SGHTA and CDR2 FQGTGA. Trimming shortened V by 1 base and J by 6 bases, and 16 bases separated the two germline ends. The CDR3 loop spans 15 amino acids. CDR3 region: CASSLNYAGFAEQYF. For the CDR3, the DNA is TGTGCCAGCAGCTTAAATTATGCGGGGTTTGCCGAGCAGTACTTC.

This rearrangement joins TRBV15 to TRBJ2-2, with a possible D match to TRBD2 (6 bases). Looked up from germline, CDR1 is LNHNV and CDR2 is YYDKDF (reference sequence). V gave up 6 bases and J gave up 4 bases, with 12 bases separating them. The CDR3 is 14 amino acids. The CDR3 nucleotides read TGTGCCACCAGGGGAGGCGTTGTCACCGGGGAGCTGTTTTTT. Amino acid sequence: CATRGGVVTGELFF. Based on the CDR3 plus reference TRBV15 and TRBJ2-2, the full variable domain is DAMVIQNPRYQVTQFGKPVTLSCSQTLNHNVMYWYQQKSSQAPKLLFHYYDKDFNNEADTPDNFQSRRPNTSFCFLDIRSPGLGDTAMYLCATRGGVVTGELFFGEGSRLTVL.

The chain uses TRBV13 and TRBJ1-1; D gene unclear. The CDR3 consists of 12 residues. Germline CDR1 is PRHDT and CDR2 is FYEKMQ (reference sequence). Trimming pared 7 bases from V and 0 bases from J, leaving 6 bases between. This CDR3 reads CASKTLNTEAFF. CDR3 coding DNA: TGTGCCAGCAAAACTTTGAACACTGAAGCTTTCTTT.

The V call is TRBV2, the J call TRBJ2-1; 8 nucleotides agree with TRBD2. The CDR3 runs to 15 residues. Germline V lookup: CDR1 SNHLY, CDR2 FYNNEI. Trimming at V came to 4 bases and at J to 6 bases, leaving 8 bases not matched to a gene. The chain's CDR3 is CASSGWREEGNEQFF. CDR3 in DNA: TGTGCCAGCAGTGGATGGCGGGAGGAGGGCAATGAGCAGTTCTTC.

V gene TRBV6-1 combines with J gene TRBJ1-5; D perhaps matches TRBD1 (5 bases). The CDR3 covers 14 residues. Trimming removed 7 bases from V and 7 bases from J, with 17 bases in between. In germline, CDR1 is MNHNS, CDR2 SASEGT. The CDR3 nucleotides read TGTGCCAGCACCCCCTCCGGGAGGGACCAGCCCCAGCATTTT. As protein: CASTPSGRDQPQHF.

The V call is TRBV7-2, the J call TRBJ2-6; D is perhaps TRBD2 (5 bases). The CDR3 loop spans 15 amino acids. Germline values: CDR1 SGHTA, CDR2 FQGNSA. Trimming removed 6 bases at V and 4 bases at J, with 13 bases between. The CDR3 here is CASRLGVLGANVLTF. The CDR3 DNA reads as TGTGCCAGCAGACTAGGTGTTCTAGGGGCCAACGTCCTGACTTTC.

The chain uses TRBV19 and TRBJ2-7, with D perhaps matching TRBD2 (6 bases). The germline gives CDR1 LNHDA, CDR2 SQIVND (reference sequence). The CDR3 loop spans 15 amino acids. Deletions cut 3 bases from V and 0 bases from J, with 12 bases between. CDR3 sequence reads: CASSIGDSHSYEQYF. CDR3 DNA sequence: TGTGCCAGTAGTATCGGGGACTCACACTCCTACGAGCAGTACTTC. The full variable domain, with the rest looked up from reference TRBV19 and TRBJ2-7, is DGGITQSPKYLFRKEGQNVTLSCEQNLNHDAMYWYRQDPGQGLRLIYYSQIVNDFQKGDIAEGYSVSREKKESFPLTVTSAQKNPTAFYLCASSIGDSHSYEQYFGPGTRLTVT.

A note on this clone: The junction departs from the called germline gene at one end, perhaps through a read error. The CDR3 protein is CASSSTSGRPYDEQFF. Written as DNA, the CDR3 is TGTGCCAGCAGTTCGACTAGCGGGAGGCCCTACGATGAGCAGTTCTTC. The rearrangement joins TRBV5-4 to TRBJ2-1, with 13 positions matching TRBD2. This CDR3 has 16 amino acids. Germline assignment: CDR1 SGHNT and CDR2 YYREEE (reference sequence).

The chain is built from TRBV10-3 and TRBJ2-2, with 9 bases matching TRBD2. The germline gives CDR1 ENHRY, CDR2 SYGVKD. Trimming took 8 bases from V and 6 from J; bases not matched to a gene: 10. This CDR3 spans 15 amino acids. This CDR3 is CAIESGAGGPGELFF. DNA for the CDR3: TGTGCCATCGAAAGTGGGGCGGGAGGGCCCGGGGAGCTGTTTTTT.

The chain recombines TRBV11-3 with TRBJ2-6; D possibly corresponds to TRBD2 (6 bases). The ends were cut back, 5 bases at V and 4 bases at J, with 12 bases in the middle. Germline loops: CDR1 SGHNT, CDR2 YENEEA. This CDR3 spans 15 amino acids. CDR3 in amino acids: CASSVGGNGANVLTF. For the CDR3, the DNA is TGTGCCAGCAGCGTTGGGGGGAACGGGGCCAACGTCCTGACTTTC.

The chain recombines TRBV7-2 with TRBJ2-7; D is ambiguous. This CDR3 contains 13 residues. The V gene lost 0 bases and the J gene lost 7 bases, with 10 bases spanning the gap. Germline CDR1 and CDR2: SGHTA and FQGNSA. This CDR3 reads CASSLAGFGEQYF. CDR3 coding DNA: TGTGCCAGCAGCTTAGCTGGGTTCGGGGAGCAGTACTTC. The complete variable domain, with remaining parts taken from reference TRBV7-2 and TRBJ2-7, reads GAGVSQSPSNKVTEKGKDVELRCDPISGHTALYWYRQSLGQGLEFLIYFQGNSAPDKSGLPSDRFSAERTGGSVSTLTIQRTQQEDSAVYLCASSLAGFGEQYFGPGTRLTVT.

The chain joins TRBV5-1 to TRBJ2-5; 8 bases line up with TRBD2. Trimming at V came to 0 bases and at J to 2 bases, leaving 9 bases not matched to a gene. The CDR3 extends over 17 amino acids. The germline V gene has CDR1 SGHRS and CDR2 YFSETQ. In DNA form, the CDR3 reads TGCGCCAGCAGCTTGGTGGGTTTAGCGGGAAAACAAGAGACCCAGTACTTC. Its translation is CASSLVGLAGKQETQYF.

The chain joins TRBV19 to TRBJ2-7; TRBD2 might be the D (6 bases). Germline V gives CDR1 LNHDA, CDR2 SQIVND (reference sequence). Trimming pared 3 bases from V and 6 bases from J, leaving 12 bases between. The CDR3 runs 13 residues. The CDR3 sequence is CASSMFMGGEQYF. In DNA form, the CDR3 reads TGTGCCAGTAGTATGTTTATGGGGGGCGAGCAGTACTTC. Together with reference TRBV19 and TRBJ2-7, the CDR3 gives the full variable domain: DGGITQSPKYLFRKEGQNVTLSCEQNLNHDAMYWYRQDPGQGLRLIYYSQIVNDFQKGDIAEGYSVSREKKESFPLTVTSAQKNPTAFYLCASSMFMGGEQYFGPGTRLTVT.

This chain links TRBV4-1 with TRBJ1-2; maybe TRBD1 (5 bases). V lost 3 bases to trimming and J lost 3 bases, with 20 bases between them. This CDR3 has 17 residues. Germline values: CDR1 MGHRA, CDR2 YSYEKL. The CDR3 is CASSHHSVFRVHYGYTF. The CDR3 region has the DNA TGCGCCAGCAGCCACCATTCAGTTTTCAGGGTGCACTATGGCTACACCTTC.

The V and J genes are TRBV5-6 and TRBJ1-5; D call uncertain. The CDR3 length is 13 residues. V gave up 4 bases and J gave up 4 bases, with 9 bases separating them. Germline assignment: CDR1 SGHDT and CDR2 YYEEEE. CDR3 nucleotides: TGTGCCAGCAGCAGTGGCCCGAATCAGCCCCAGCATTTT. Protein product: CASSSGPNQPQHF.

This clone came up once. The chain uses TRBV4-1 and TRBJ2-5; no definite D call. Per the germline V gene, CDR1 is MGHRA and CDR2 is YSYEKL. V gave up 4 bases and J gave up 5 bases, with 11 bases separating them. The CDR3 sequence is 13 residues long. The CDR3 region has the DNA TGCGCCAGCAGCCTCTTACTTGATGAGACCCAGTACTTC. Translated, it gives CASSLLLDETQYF.

The chain uses TRBV19 and TRBJ1-4; a possible D gene is TRBD1 (5 bases). In germline, CDR1 is LNHDA, CDR2 SQIVND (reference sequence). The CDR3 is made up of 14 amino acids. The V end was cut by 3 bases, the J end by 8 bases, with 13 bases between. The CDR3 region is CASSMGQGGEKLFF. The CDR3 nucleotides read TGTGCCAGTAGTATGGGTCAGGGTGGCGAAAAACTGTTTTTT.

The chain has TRBV7-3 and TRBJ2-7; 7 bases line up with TRBD2. The CDR3 length is 15 residues. Germline CDR1 reads SGHTA; CDR2 reads FQGTGA. J gave up 4 bases and V 0 bases, and 6 bases lay outside the gene matches. The CDR3 protein is CASSLTGGWDYEQYF. The CDR3 DNA is TGTGCCAGCAGCTTAACGGGGGGGTGGGATTACGAGCAGTACTTC. The full variable domain, rest sourced from reference TRBV7-3 and TRBJ2-7, is GAGVSQTPSNKVTEKGKYVELRCDPISGHTALYWYRQSLGQGPEFLIYFQGTGAADDSGLPNDRFFAVRPEGSVSTLKIQRTERGDSAVYLCASSLTGGWDYEQYFGPGTRLTVT.

The chain is built from TRBV2 and TRBJ1-1; 7 nucleotides align to TRBD1. The trim removed 5 bases at V and 7 bases at J, leaving 13 bases unmatched. This CDR3 region has 15 residues. The germline V gene encodes CDR1 SNHLY and CDR2 FYNNEI. CDR3 region: CASSSTRQGAREAFF. CDR3 DNA sequence: TGTGCCAGCAGTAGCACTAGACAGGGTGCCCGTGAAGCTTTCTTT. The whole variable domain, filled in from reference TRBV2 and TRBJ1-1, reads EPEVTQTPSHQVTQMGQEVILRCVPISNHLYFYWYRQILGQKVEFLVSFYNNEISEKSEIFDDQFSVERPDGSNFTLKIRSTKLEDSAMYFCASSSTRQGAREAFFGQGTRLTVV.

This chain connects TRBV6-1 to TRBJ1-1; D not resolved. V gave up 3 bases and J gave up 11 bases, with 13 bases separating them. This CDR3 is 12 amino acids long. The germline V gene has CDR1 MNHNS and CDR2 SASEGT. In DNA, the CDR3 is TGTGCCAGCAGTGAGGGAGGGATAGGCGCTTTCTTT. Protein product: CASSEGGIGAFF.

CDR3 region: CASSVGGHQPQHF. In DNA form, the CDR3 reads TGTGCCAGCAGCGTAGGGGGGCATCAGCCCCAGCATTTT. The chain couples TRBV9 to TRBJ1-5; TRBD1 is a possible D gene (6 bases). The CDR3 has 13 residues. CDR1 is SGDLS, CDR2 YYNGEE, per germline. The V gene lost 0 bases and the J gene lost 5 bases, with 6 bases spanning the gap. Complete variable domain (other parts from reference TRBV9 and TRBJ1-5): DSGVTQTPKHLITATGQRVTLRCSPRSGDLSVYWYQQSLDQGLQFLIQYYNGEERAKGNILERFSAQQFPDLHSELNLSSLELGDSALYFCASSVGGHQPQHFGDGTRLSIL.